These T cell receptor beta chains were read from a single sample in a study of cytomegalovirus exposure and HLA in healthy donors. Assay used: immunoSEQ multiplex PCR; TCRdb lists only in-frame clones, some missing. This table has 55,000 to 65,000 clones, roughly 90% appearing once. The sample consisted of PBMCs. The receptors stem from a man aged 18-30 years in good health and CMV-seronegative. Both conserved end residues are part of each CDR3. A D gene is named only where the DNA matches it firmly. Expanded clones are given a class, and other clones once, few, many or no size at all.

d_call: -; j_call: TRBJ1-5; clone_size: -; v_call: TRBV19; cdr3_nt: TGTGCCAGTAGTATAGTGGGCAGCAGCAATCAGCCCCAGCATTTT; cdr3_aa: CASSIVGSSNQPQHF
d_call: TRBD2; j_call: TRBJ2-1; clone_size: -; v_call: TRBV5-4; cdr3_nt: TGTGCCAGCAGCTTACGCGGGAGCAATGAGCAGTTCTTC; cdr3_aa: CASSLRGSNEQFF
d_call: -; j_call: TRBJ2-7; clone_size: once; v_call: TRBV7-6; cdr3_nt: TGTGCCAGCAGCAAGTACGGGGCAGGGGACGAGCAGTACTTC; cdr3_aa: CASSKYGAGDEQYF
d_call: TRBD2; j_call: TRBJ2-5; clone_size: -; v_call: TRBV28; cdr3_nt: TGTGCCAGCAGCCTGGCGGGAGGTCGGTCAGGAACCCAGTACTTC; cdr3_aa: CASSLAGGRSGTQYF
d_call: TRBD1; j_call: TRBJ1-5; clone_size: -; v_call: TRBV2; cdr3_nt: TGTGCCAGCAGTGGACAGGGGGCGGTTCAGCCCCAGCATTTT; cdr3_aa: CASSGQGAVQPQHF
d_call: TRBD1; j_call: TRBJ2-7; clone_size: -; v_call: TRBV28; cdr3_nt: TGTGCCAGCAGTTCGGGACAGGGGGCGTTTGAGCAGTACTTC; cdr3_aa: CASSSGQGAFEQYF
d_call: TRBD1; j_call: TRBJ1-2; clone_size: -; v_call: TRBV5-6; cdr3_nt: TGTGCCAGCAGCGGAGGGACAGCTAACTATGGCTACACCTTC; cdr3_aa: CASSGGTANYGYTF
d_call: TRBD1; j_call: TRBJ2-3; clone_size: -; v_call: TRBV15; cdr3_nt: TGTGCCACCAGCAGAGAAGGGACAGGGGGCCCCTGGAGCACAGATACGCAGTATTTT; cdr3_aa: CATSREGTGGPWSTDTQYF
d_call: TRBD2; j_call: TRBJ2-1; clone_size: -; v_call: TRBV12-5; cdr3_nt: TGTGCTAGTGGTTTGGTTTCGGGAGGTGAGCAGTTCTTC; cdr3_aa: CASGLVSGGEQFF
d_call: TRBD2; j_call: TRBJ2-7; clone_size: -; v_call: TRBV7-2; cdr3_nt: TGTGCCAGCAGCTTAGCTGGACTAGTAGCCTACGAGCAGTACTTC; cdr3_aa: CASSLAGLVAYEQYF
d_call: TRBD2; j_call: TRBJ2-3; clone_size: -; v_call: TRBV2; cdr3_nt: TGTGCCAGCCGAAAAGCGGGAGGGTGGGTAGATACGCAGTATTTT; cdr3_aa: CASRKAGGWVDTQYF
d_call: TRBD1; j_call: TRBJ2-7; clone_size: -; v_call: TRBV4-3; cdr3_nt: TGCGCCAGCAGCCTAGGACAGGGAGGATACGAGCAGTACTTC; cdr3_aa: CASSLGQGGYEQYF
d_call: -; j_call: TRBJ2-1; clone_size: -; v_call: TRBV10-1; cdr3_nt: TGCGCCAGCAAGGGGTGGGCAGACAATGAGCAGTTCTTC; cdr3_aa: CASKGWADNEQFF
d_call: TRBD1; j_call: TRBJ1-1; clone_size: -; v_call: TRBV6-5; cdr3_nt: TGTGCCAGCAGTACCAATCTAAGGGACAGTGAAGCTTTCTTT; cdr3_aa: CASSTNLRDSEAFF
d_call: -; j_call: TRBJ2-7; clone_size: -; v_call: TRBV28; cdr3_nt: TGTGCCAGCAGTTTACCTCTAGGTTACGAGCAGTACTTC; cdr3_aa: CASSLPLGYEQYF
d_call: -; j_call: TRBJ2-5; clone_size: -; v_call: TRBV19; cdr3_nt: TGTGCCAGTAGTATACGTGGGAGCCGCCTTGAGACCCAGTACTTC; cdr3_aa: CASSIRGSRLETQYF
d_call: TRBD1; j_call: TRBJ2-1; clone_size: -; v_call: TRBV4-3; cdr3_nt: TGCGCCAGCAGCCGCGACAGGGAAGGAGAGCAGTTCTTC; cdr3_aa: CASSRDREGEQFF
d_call: TRBD1; j_call: TRBJ2-1; clone_size: -; v_call: TRBV11-2; cdr3_nt: TGTGCCAGCAGCTCAACAGGGGAGTTTAGGATCTTC; cdr3_aa: CASSSTGEFRIF
d_call: -; j_call: TRBJ2-6; clone_size: few; v_call: TRBV15; cdr3_nt: TGTGCCACCAGCAGCGGGGTCCCTCACTCTGGGGCCAACGTCCTGACTTTC; cdr3_aa: CATSSGVPHSGANVLTF
d_call: -; j_call: TRBJ1-1; clone_size: -; v_call: TRBV30; cdr3_nt: TGTGCCTGGGACCGGGGGGGCAACGCTGAAGCTTTCTTT; cdr3_aa: CAWDRGGNAEAFF
d_call: -; j_call: TRBJ2-3; clone_size: -; v_call: TRBV6-1; cdr3_nt: TGTGCCAGCAGTGGGCCCCTCGGGACTCCCAACTCAGATACGCAGTATTTT; cdr3_aa: CASSGPLGTPNSDTQYF
d_call: TRBD1; j_call: TRBJ2-7; clone_size: -; v_call: TRBV10-3; cdr3_nt: TGTGCCATCAGCGTGGGGACAGGGGACCCCTACGAGCAGTACTTC; cdr3_aa: CAISVGTGDPYEQYF
d_call: TRBD1; j_call: TRBJ1-5; clone_size: -; v_call: TRBV5-8; cdr3_nt: TGTGCCAGCAGCGACAGACAGGGTCGCCAGCCCCAGCATTTT; cdr3_aa: CASSDRQGRQPQHF
d_call: TRBD1; j_call: TRBJ2-5; clone_size: -; v_call: TRBV12-5; cdr3_nt: TGTGCTAGTGGTTCCCCAGGGGGTGGTGAGACCCAGTACTTC; cdr3_aa: CASGSPGGGETQYF